Each of the 17 T cell receptor beta chains below was sequenced from the same sample in a study of blood T cell repertoires in COVID-19 (dated by TCRdb to the early 2020s). Libraries were built with the immunoSEQ multiplex PCR assay. Sourced from immuneACCESS, this table was stored by TCRdb with only in-frame sequences that have V and J called. A share of the clones is absent; for the studies checked, an unresolved V gene accounts for under half, and the remainder has no known explanation. The sample data list under 150,000 clones, and 80% of these were observed just once. Over 10% of the sample is taken by the ten largest. The material sequenced was peripheral blood. The receptors come from a man in his 60s with active or convalescent COVID-19.

This rearrangement joins TRBV19 to TRBJ1-1, with D unclear. Germline V gene data show CDR1 as LNHDA and CDR2 as SQIVND (reference sequence). Trimming pared 1 base from V and 12 bases from J, leaving 15 bases between. The CDR3 sequence is 13 residues long. CDR3 region: CASSIADGAETFF. The CDR3 DNA is TGTGCCAGTAGTATAGCCGACGGTGCGGAGACTTTCTTT.

V is TRBV7-9 and J is TRBJ2-5; D is possibly TRBD1 (6 bases). Deletions cut 10 bases from V and 4 bases from J, with 25 bases between. This CDR3 contains 16 residues. Germline CDR1 reads SEHNR; CDR2 reads FQNEAQ (reference sequence). CDR3 sequence (DNA): TGTGCCATCTCTGACGAGGGGGACCCAGCTGGAGAGACCCAGTACTTC. Protein sequence: CAISDEGDPAGETQYF.

This chain links TRBV9 with TRBJ2-3; D may be TRBD2 (6 bases). Trimming removed 3 bases at V and 4 bases at J, with 18 bases between. The germline V gene has CDR1 SGDLS and CDR2 YYNGEE. There are 16 residues in the CDR3. DNA of the CDR3: TGTGCCAGCAGCGCGAGGGGCGGGGAGGCCTCAGATACGCAGTATTTT. Residues: CASSARGGEASDTQYF.

The V gene is TRBV27, the J gene TRBJ2-7; maybe TRBD2 (6 bases). The ends were cut back, 2 bases at V and 6 bases at J, with 8 bases in the middle. The CDR3 contains 12 residues. Germline assignment: CDR1 MNHEY and CDR2 SMNVEV (reference sequence). The DNA of the CDR3 is TGTGCCAGCAGTTTAATCGGGAGCGAGCAGTACTTC. It encodes CASSLIGSEQYF.

The chain joins TRBV5-1 to TRBJ2-1, with a weak D call TRBD2 (6 bases). The V gene lost 0 bases and the J gene lost 0 bases, with 10 bases spanning the gap. Germline V gives CDR1 SGHRS, CDR2 YFSETQ. The CDR3 sequence is 16 residues long. In nucleotides, the CDR3 is TGCGCCAGCAGCTTGGATTTCGGGAGCTCCTACAATGAGCAGTTCTTC. It translates to CASSLDFGSSYNEQFF.

The gene calls are TRBV4-3 and TRBJ2-1, with TRBD1 matching over 8 bases. Losses at the gene ends were 4 bases for V and 2 bases for J; bases not matched to a gene: 13. The length of the CDR3 is 18 residues. Germline loops: CDR1 LGHNA, CDR2 YSLEER. CDR3 bases: TGCGCCAGCAGCCTTTTCCAGGGGGCCACATCTCCCTACAATGAGCAGTTCTTC. Encoded protein: CASSLFQGATSPYNEQFF.

The chain is built from TRBV6-8 and TRBJ2-7; perhaps TRBD1 as D (6 bases). Germline values: CDR1 MNHGY, CDR2 SAAAGT. The CDR3 totals 15 residues. The ends were cut back, 4 bases at V and 7 bases at J, with 20 bases in the middle. CDR3 amino acids: CASSSDRLKMGEQYF. CDR3 coding DNA: TGTGCCAGCAGTTCAGACAGGCTAAAAATGGGGGAGCAGTACTTC.

The V and J genes are TRBV5-1 and TRBJ1-6; weak D call: TRBD1 (5 bases). V dropped 0 bases and J dropped 11 bases, with 12 bases sitting between them. Per the germline V gene, CDR1 is SGHRS and CDR2 is YFSETQ. This CDR3 has 14 residues. The chain's CDR3 is CASSLAQGGPPLHF. CDR3 DNA sequence: TGCGCCAGCAGCTTGGCCCAGGGAGGTCCACCCCTCCACTTT.

The chain recombines TRBV28 with TRBJ2-1; TRBD2 matches 10 bases. CDR1 is MDHEN and CDR2 is SYDVKM in the germline V gene. V was clipped by 5 bases and J by 8 bases; unmatched bases: 3. This CDR3 region has 13 residues. The CDR3 is CASSASGRDEQFF. The CDR3 DNA reads as TGTGCCAGCAGTGCCAGCGGGAGGGATGAGCAGTTCTTC.

The V call is TRBV7-2, the J call TRBJ2-7; TRBD2 matches 10 bases. This CDR3 comprises 13 residues. V gave up 3 bases and J gave up 4 bases; unmatched junction bases: 0. CDR1 and CDR2 (germline): SGHTA, FQGNSA. In nucleotides, the CDR3 is TGTGCCAGCAGCTTTAGCGGGGGGTACGAGCAGTACTTC. Encoded protein: CASSFSGGYEQYF.

This chain joins TRBV9 and TRBJ1-6, with no clear D. V was shortened by 2 bases and J by 0 bases, with 6 bases between the two germline ends. The CDR3 loop spans 15 amino acids. Germline lookup yields CDR1 SGDLS and CDR2 YYNGEE. The CDR3 region is CASSVTSSYNSPLHF. The CDR3 nucleotides are TGTGCCAGCAGCGTTACCAGCTCCTATAATTCACCCCTCCACTTT.

The rearrangement uses TRBV9 and TRBJ2-2, with 11 bases aligning to TRBD2. CDR3 size: 16 residues. Germline V gene lookup returns CDR1 SGDLS and CDR2 YYNGEE. J lost 5 bases, V lost 6 bases, and 9 bases had no gene match. The CDR3 sequence: CASNPLSGRGTGELFF. The CDR3 DNA reads as TGTGCCAGCAACCCTCTTAGCGGGAGGGGGACCGGGGAGCTGTTTTTT.

The chain uses TRBV28 and TRBJ1-6, with D possibly being TRBD1 (6 bases). In germline, CDR1 is MDHEN, CDR2 SYDVKM. CDR3 length: 13 amino acids. The V gene lost 3 bases and the J gene lost 9 bases, with 9 bases spanning the gap. The CDR3 protein is CASSLQGSSPLHF. The CDR3, as DNA: TGTGCCAGCAGTTTGCAGGGGAGTTCACCCCTCCACTTT. Drawing the rest from reference TRBV28 and TRBJ1-6, the complete variable domain is DVKVTQSSRYLVKRTGEKVFLECVQDMDHENMFWYRQDPGLGLRLIYFSYDVKMKEKGDIPEGYSVSREKKERFSLILESASTNQTSMYLCASSLQGSSPLHFGNGTRLTVT.

The V and J genes are TRBV30 and TRBJ1-6; TRBD1 agrees at 8 bases. The CDR3 length is 16 residues. Unmatched junction bases numbered 12, after V lost 4 bases and J lost 7 bases. Looked up from germline, CDR1 is GTSNPN and CDR2 is SVGIG (reference sequence). This CDR3 is CAWTRTGSPGNSPLHF. DNA of the CDR3: TGTGCCTGGACGAGGACAGGGTCTCCGGGGAATTCACCCCTCCACTTT. The whole variable domain, filled in from reference TRBV30 and TRBJ1-6, reads SQTIHQWPATLVQPVGSPLSLECTVEGTSNPNLYWYRQAAGRGLQLLFYSVGIGQISSEVPQNLSASRPQDRQFILSSKKLLLSDSGFYLCAWTRTGSPGNSPLHFGNGTRLTVT.

This clone appeared a few times. The rearrangement uses TRBV5-3 and TRBJ2-7, with TRBD1 matching 8 bases. TRBV5-3 is treated as an ORF (open reading frame) with a function not yet certain. This CDR3 spans 15 amino acids. Trimming removed 5 bases from V and 0 bases from J; junction bases left unmatched: 7. CDR3 amino acids: CARRPQGASSYEQYF. The CDR3 DNA is TGTGCCAGAAGGCCTCAGGGGGCTAGCTCCTACGAGCAGTACTTC.

The gene calls are TRBV25-1 and TRBJ2-2; the match to TRBD1 covers 9 bases. V was pared by 7 bases and J by 4 bases, with 4 bases of the junction left unmatched. This CDR3 comprises 14 residues. Germline values: CDR1 MGHDK, CDR2 SYGVNS. DNA of the CDR3: TGTGCCAGCACCTGGACAGGGGTCACCGGGGAGCTGTTTTTT. The encoded protein is CASTWTGVTGELFF.

V and J are TRBV18 and TRBJ2-1, with 8 positions matching TRBD2. Trimming removed 4 bases from V and 4 bases from J; junction bases left unmatched: 6. Germline V gene lookup returns CDR1 KGHSH and CDR2 LQKENI. The CDR3 runs to 15 residues. The CDR3: CASSLREGLYNEQFF. As DNA, the CDR3 is TGTGCCAGCTCACTTCGGGAGGGCCTTTACAATGAGCAGTTCTTC.